The clone carrying this TCR beta chain was seen a few times. The data derive from a study of OX40 agonist ivuxolimab in advanced cancers. Study information: People who had prior anti-PD-1, anti-PD-L1 or anti-CTLA-4 therapy could take part, and around 43% had some.

Assay: immunoSEQ multiplex PCR; the TCRdb copy retains only in-frame clones and omits some. The sample has approximately 60,000 clones; 82% are singletons. Germline CDR1 reads LGHNA; CDR2 reads YNFKEQ. CDR3 size: 14 residues. The ends were cut back, 1 base at V and 5 bases at J, with 11 bases in the middle. The specimen comprised CD4+ or CD8+ T cells sorted from blood, sampled in a trial of the OX40 agonist ivuxolimab. This clonotype was sampled from an adult with an advanced solid tumor such as melanoma, head and neck, liver or kidney cancer. V is TRBV4-2 and J is TRBJ1-2; no firm D call. The CDR3 DNA follows: TGTGCCAGCAGCCAAGGTCGGCAGACGTATGGCTACACCTTC. Amino acid sequence: CASSQGRQTYGYTF.